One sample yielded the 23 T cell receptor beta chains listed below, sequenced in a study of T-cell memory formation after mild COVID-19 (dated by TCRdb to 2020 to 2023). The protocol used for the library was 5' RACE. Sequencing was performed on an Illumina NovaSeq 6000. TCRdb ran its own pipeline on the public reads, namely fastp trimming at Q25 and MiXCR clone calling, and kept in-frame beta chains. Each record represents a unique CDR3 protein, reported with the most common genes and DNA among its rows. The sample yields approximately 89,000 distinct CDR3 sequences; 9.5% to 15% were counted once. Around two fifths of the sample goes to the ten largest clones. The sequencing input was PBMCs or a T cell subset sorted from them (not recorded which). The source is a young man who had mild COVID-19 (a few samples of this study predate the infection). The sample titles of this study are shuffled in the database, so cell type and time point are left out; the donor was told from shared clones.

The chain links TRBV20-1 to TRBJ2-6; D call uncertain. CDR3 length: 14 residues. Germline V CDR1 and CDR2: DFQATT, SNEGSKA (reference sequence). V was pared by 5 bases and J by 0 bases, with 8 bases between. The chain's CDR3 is CSAEESSGANVLTF. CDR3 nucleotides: TGCAGTGCTGAAGAGAGCTCTGGGGCCAACGTCCTGACTTTC.

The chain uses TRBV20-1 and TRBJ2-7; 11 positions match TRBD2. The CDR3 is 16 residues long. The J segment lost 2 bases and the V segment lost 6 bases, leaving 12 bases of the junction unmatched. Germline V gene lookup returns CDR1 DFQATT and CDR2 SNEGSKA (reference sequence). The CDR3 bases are TGCAGTGCCCCTGACGCAATAGCGGGGGGGCCCTACGAGCAGTACTTC. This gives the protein CSAPDAIAGGPYEQYF.

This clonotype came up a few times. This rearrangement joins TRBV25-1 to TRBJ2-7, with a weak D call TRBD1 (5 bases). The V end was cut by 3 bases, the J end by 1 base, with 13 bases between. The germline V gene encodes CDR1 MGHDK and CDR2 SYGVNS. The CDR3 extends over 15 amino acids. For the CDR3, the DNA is TGTGCCAGCAGTGACCAGTCAGGGAAATCCTACGAGCAGTACTTC. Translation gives CASSDQSGKSYEQYF.

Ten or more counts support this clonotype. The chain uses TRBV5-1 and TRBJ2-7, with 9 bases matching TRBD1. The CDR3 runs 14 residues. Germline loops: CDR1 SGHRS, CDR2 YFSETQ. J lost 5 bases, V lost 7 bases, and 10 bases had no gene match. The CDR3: CASSRRDRAHEQYF. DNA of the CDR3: TGCGCCAGCTCCCGCCGGGACAGGGCCCACGAGCAGTACTTC.

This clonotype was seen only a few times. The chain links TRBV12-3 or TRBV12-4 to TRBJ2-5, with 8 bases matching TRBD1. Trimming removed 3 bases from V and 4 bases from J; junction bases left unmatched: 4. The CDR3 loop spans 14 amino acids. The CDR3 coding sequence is TGTGCCAGCAGTTTCAGGGGGCAGAGAGAGACCCAGTACTTC. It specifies CASSFRGQRETQYF.

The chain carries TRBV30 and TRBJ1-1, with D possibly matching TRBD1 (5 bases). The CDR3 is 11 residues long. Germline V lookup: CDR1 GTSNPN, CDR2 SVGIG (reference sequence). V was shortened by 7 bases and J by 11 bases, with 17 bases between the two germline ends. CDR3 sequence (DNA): TGTGCCTTTTCGACGGGACCAGGGGCTTTCTTT. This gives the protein CAFSTGPGAFF.

Here the CDR3 DNA reads TGTGCCAGCAGGACGACAGGGGCGAACACTGAAGCTTTCTTT. As protein: CASRTTGANTEAFF. This chain joins TRBV7-3 and TRBJ1-1; 8 bases agree with TRBD1. This CDR3 region has 14 residues. Germline CDR1 reads SGHTA; CDR2 reads FQGTGA. Trimming at V came to 6 bases and at J to 1 base, leaving 4 bases not matched to a gene.

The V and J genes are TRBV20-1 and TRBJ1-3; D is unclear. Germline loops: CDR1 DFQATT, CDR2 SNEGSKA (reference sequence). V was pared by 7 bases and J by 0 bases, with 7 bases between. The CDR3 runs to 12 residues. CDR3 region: CSEGDSGNTIYF. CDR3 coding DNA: TGCAGTGAGGGCGACTCTGGAAACACCATATATTTT.

This chain's CDR3 is CASSQDPTGAYSNQPQHF. The CDR3 coding sequence is TGTGCCAGCAGCCAAGATCCAACAGGGGCGTATAGCAATCAGCCCCAGCATTTT. The chain joins TRBV4-2 to TRBJ1-5, with 7 bases identical to TRBD1. The germline gives CDR1 LGHNA, CDR2 YNFKEQ. The CDR3 has 18 amino acids. The trim removed 0 bases at V and 0 bases at J, leaving 8 bases unmatched.

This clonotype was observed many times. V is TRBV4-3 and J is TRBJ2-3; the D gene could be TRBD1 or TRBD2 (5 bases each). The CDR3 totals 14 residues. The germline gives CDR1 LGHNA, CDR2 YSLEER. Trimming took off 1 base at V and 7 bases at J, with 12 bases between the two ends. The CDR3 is CASSQVQGANTQYF. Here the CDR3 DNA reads TGCGCCAGCAGCCAAGTCCAGGGAGCTAATACGCAGTATTTT.

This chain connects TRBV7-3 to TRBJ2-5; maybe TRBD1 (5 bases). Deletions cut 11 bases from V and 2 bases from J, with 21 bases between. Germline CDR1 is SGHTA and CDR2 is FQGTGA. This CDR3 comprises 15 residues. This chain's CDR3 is CARSRADENQETQYF. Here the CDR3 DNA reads TGTGCCCGAAGCAGGGCAGATGAGAATCAAGAGACCCAGTACTTC.

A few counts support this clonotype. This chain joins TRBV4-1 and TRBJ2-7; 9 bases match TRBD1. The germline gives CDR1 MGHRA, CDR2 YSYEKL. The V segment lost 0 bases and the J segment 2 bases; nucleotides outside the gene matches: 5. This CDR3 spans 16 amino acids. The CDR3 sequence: CASSQDGGTGTYEQYV. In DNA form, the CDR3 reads TGCGCCAGCAGCCAAGATGGGGGGACAGGGACCTACGAGCAGTACGTC.

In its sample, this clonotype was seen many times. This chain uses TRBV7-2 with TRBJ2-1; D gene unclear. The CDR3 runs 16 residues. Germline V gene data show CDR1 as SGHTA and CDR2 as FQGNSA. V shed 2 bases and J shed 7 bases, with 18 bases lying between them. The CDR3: CASSLPGSLIGNEQFF. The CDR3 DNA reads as TGTGCCAGCAGCTTACCAGGTTCCCTTATTGGGAATGAGCAGTTCTTC.

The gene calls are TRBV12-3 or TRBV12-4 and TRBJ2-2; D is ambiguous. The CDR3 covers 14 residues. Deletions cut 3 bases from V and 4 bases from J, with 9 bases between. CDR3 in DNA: TGTGCCAGCAGTTTCAACCGGGCCACCGGGGAGCTGTTTTTT. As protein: CASSFNRATGELFF.

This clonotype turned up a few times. CDR3: CSASQWLAGGRGETQYF. The CDR3 DNA follows: TGCAGTGCTAGCCAATGGCTAGCGGGGGGCCGGGGAGAGACCCAGTACTTC. The genes are TRBV20-1 and TRBJ2-5; 11 positions match TRBD2. The J segment lost 4 bases and the V segment lost 3 bases, leaving 13 bases of the junction unmatched. This CDR3 region has 17 residues. The germline gives CDR1 DFQATT, CDR2 SNEGSKA (reference sequence).

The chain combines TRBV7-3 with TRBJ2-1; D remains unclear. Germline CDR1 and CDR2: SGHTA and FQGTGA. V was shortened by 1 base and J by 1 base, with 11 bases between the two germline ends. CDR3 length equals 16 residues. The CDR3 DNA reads TGTGCCAGCAGCTTAAATTCGGGCGGATCCTACAATGAGCAGTTCTTC. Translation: CASSLNSGGSYNEQFF. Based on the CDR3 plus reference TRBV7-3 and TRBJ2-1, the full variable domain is GAGVSQTPSNKVTEKGKYVELRCDPISGHTALYWYRQSLGQGPEFLIYFQGTGAADDSGLPNDRFFAVRPEGSVSTLKIQRTERGDSAVYLCASSLNSGGSYNEQFFGPGTRLTVL.

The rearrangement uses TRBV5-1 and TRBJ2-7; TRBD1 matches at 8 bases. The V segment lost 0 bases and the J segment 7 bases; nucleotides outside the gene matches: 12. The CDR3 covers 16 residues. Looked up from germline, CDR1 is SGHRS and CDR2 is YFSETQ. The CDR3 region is CASSLEGRQGAGEQYF. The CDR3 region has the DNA TGCGCCAGCAGCTTGGAAGGGCGGCAGGGGGCTGGGGAGCAGTACTTC. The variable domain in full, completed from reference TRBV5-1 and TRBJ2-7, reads KAGVTQTPRYLIKTRGQQVTLSCSPISGHRSVSWYQQTPGQGLQFLFEYFSETQRNKGNFPGRFSGRQFSNSRSEMNVSTLELGDSALYLCASSLEGRQGAGEQYFGPGTRLTVT.

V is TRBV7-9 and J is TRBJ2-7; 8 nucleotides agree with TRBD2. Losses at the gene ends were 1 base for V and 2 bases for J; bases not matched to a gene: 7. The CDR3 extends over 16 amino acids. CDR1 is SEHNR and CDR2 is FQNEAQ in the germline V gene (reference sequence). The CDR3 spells CASSLEAGGYAYEQYV. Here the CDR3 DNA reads TGTGCCAGCAGCTTAGAGGCGGGGGGCTATGCCTACGAGCAGTACGTC.

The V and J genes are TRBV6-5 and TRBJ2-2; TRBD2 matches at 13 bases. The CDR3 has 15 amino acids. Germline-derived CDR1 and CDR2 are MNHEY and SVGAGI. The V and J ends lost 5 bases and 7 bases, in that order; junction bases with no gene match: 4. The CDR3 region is CASSERTSGSGELFF. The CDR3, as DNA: TGTGCCAGCAGTGAAAGGACTAGCGGGAGCGGGGAGCTGTTTTTT.

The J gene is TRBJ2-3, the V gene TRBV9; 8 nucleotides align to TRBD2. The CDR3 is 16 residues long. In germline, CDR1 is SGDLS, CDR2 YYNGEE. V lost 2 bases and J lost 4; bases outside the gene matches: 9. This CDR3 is CASSVRTSPLADTQYF. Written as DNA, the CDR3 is TGTGCCAGCAGCGTCCGGACTAGCCCGCTCGCAGATACGCAGTATTTT.

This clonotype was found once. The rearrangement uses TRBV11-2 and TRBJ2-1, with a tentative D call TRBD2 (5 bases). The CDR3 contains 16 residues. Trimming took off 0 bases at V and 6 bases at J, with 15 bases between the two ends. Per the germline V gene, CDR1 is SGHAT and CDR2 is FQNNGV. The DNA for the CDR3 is TGTGCCAGCAGCTTAGATCCCCTAGCTGGAGGCAATGAGCAGTTCTTC. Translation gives CASSLDPLAGGNEQFF.

The CDR3 DNA sequence: TGCGCCAGCAGCTACAGCCCTTCCTCTGGAAACACCATATATTTT. This encodes CASSYSPSSGNTIYF. The chain has TRBV4-1 and TRBJ1-3; D is unresolved. CDR1 and CDR2 from the germline V gene are MGHRA and YSYEKL. Between the trimmed V and J ends, which lost 5 bases and 0 bases, there was a span of 11 bases. The CDR3 runs to 15 residues.

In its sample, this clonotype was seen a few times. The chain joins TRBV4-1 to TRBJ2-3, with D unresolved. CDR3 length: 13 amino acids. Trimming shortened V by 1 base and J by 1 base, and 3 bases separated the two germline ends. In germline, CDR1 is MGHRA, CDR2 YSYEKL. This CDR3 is CASSQVGTDTQYF. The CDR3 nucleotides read TGCGCCAGCAGCCAAGTGGGCACAGATACGCAGTATTTT.